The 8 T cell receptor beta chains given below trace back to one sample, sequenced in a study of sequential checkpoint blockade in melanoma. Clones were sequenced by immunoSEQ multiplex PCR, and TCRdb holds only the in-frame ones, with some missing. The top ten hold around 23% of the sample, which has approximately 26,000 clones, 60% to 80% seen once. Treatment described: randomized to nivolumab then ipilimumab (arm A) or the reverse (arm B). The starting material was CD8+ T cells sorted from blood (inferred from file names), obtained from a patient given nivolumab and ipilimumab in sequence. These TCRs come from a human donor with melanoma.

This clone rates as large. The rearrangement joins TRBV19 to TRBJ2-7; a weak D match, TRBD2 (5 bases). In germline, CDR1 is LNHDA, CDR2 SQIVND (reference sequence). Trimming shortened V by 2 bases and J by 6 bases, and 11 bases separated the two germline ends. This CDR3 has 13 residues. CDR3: CASSIKGGSEQYF. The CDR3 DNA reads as TGTGCCAGTAGTATAAAAGGAGGTAGCGAGCAGTACTTC. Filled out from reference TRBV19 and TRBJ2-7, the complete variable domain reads DGGITQSPKYLFRKEGQNVTLSCEQNLNHDAMYWYRQDPGQGLRLIYYSQIVNDFQKGDIAEGYSVSREKKESFPLTVTSAQKNPTAFYLCASSIKGGSEQYFGPGTRLTVT.

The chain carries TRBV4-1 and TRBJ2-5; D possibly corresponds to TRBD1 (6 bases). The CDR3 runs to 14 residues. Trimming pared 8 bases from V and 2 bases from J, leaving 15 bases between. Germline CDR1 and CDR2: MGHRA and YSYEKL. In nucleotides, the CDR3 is TGCGCCAGCCGACCGGGACACTTACAAGAGACCCAGTACTTC. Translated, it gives CASRPGHLQETQYF.

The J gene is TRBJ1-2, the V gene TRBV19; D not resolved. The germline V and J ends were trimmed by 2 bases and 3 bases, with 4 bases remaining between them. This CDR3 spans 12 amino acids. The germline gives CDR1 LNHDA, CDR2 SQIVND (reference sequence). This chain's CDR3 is CASSIPYYGYTF. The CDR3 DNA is TGTGCCAGTAGTATACCCTACTATGGCTACACCTTC. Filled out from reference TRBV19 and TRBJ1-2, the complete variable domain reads DGGITQSPKYLFRKEGQNVTLSCEQNLNHDAMYWYRQDPGQGLRLIYYSQIVNDFQKGDIAEGYSVSREKKESFPLTVTSAQKNPTAFYLCASSIPYYGYTFGSGTRLTVV.

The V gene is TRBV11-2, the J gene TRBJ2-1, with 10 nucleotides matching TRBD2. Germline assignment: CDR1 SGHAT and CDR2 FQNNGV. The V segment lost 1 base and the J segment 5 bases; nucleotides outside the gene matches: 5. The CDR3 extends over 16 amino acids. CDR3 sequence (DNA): TGTGCCAGCAGCTTAGTTAGCGGGAGGCAAAACAATGAGCAGTTCTTC. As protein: CASSLVSGRQNNEQFF.

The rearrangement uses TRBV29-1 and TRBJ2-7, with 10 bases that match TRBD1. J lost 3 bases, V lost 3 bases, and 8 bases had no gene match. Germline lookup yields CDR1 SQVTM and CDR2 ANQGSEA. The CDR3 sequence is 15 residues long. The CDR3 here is CSVDRRGTGVYEQYF. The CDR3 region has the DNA TGCAGCGTTGACCGAAGGGGGACAGGGGTCTACGAGCAGTACTTC.

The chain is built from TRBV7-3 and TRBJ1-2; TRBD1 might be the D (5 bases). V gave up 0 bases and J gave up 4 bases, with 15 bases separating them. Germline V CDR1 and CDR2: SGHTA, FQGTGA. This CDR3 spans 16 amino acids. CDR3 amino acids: CASSLTVRGKGYGYTF. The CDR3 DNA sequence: TGTGCCAGCAGCTTAACGGTAAGGGGAAAGGGCTATGGCTACACCTTC.

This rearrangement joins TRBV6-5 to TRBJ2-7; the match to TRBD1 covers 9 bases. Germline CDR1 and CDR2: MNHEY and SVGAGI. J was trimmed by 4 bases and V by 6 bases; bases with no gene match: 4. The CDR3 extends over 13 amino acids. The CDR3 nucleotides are TGTGCCAGCAGCTTGGGACAGGGATACGAGCAGTACTTC. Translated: CASSLGQGYEQYF.

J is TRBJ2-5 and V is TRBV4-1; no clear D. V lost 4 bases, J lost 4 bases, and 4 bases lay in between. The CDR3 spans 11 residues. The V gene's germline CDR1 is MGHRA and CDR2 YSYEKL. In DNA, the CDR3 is TGCGCCAGCAGCCGAGGAGAGACCCAGTACTTC. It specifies CASSRGETQYF.